Shown below are 9 T cell receptor beta chains from a single sample sequenced in a study of blood T cell repertoires in COVID-19. Libraries were prepared by immunoSEQ multiplex PCR; TCRdb keeps only in-frame clonotypes and omits some of them. The sample contains 250,000 to 300,000 clones, around 85% of which appear only once. The specimen was peripheral blood. The receptor source for this set is a woman aged 30 to 39 with COVID-19, enrolled during active disease.

V gene TRBV24-1 combines with J gene TRBJ1-2, with D perhaps matching TRBD1 (6 bases). The CDR3 covers 15 residues. Germline CDR1 reads KGHDR; CDR2 reads SFDVKD. With 5 bases removed from V and 4 bases from J, the gap between germline ends came to 16 bases. CDR3 loop: CATSATGGGLYGYTF. The DNA for the CDR3 is TGTGCCACCAGTGCTACGGGAGGGGGTCTCTATGGCTACACCTTC.

V and J are TRBV5-1 and TRBJ2-5; TRBD1 matches 7 bases. Per germline, CDR1 SGHRS and CDR2 YFSETQ. The CDR3 is made up of 14 amino acids. The V and J ends lost 5 bases and 2 bases, in that order; junction bases with no gene match: 6. The CDR3 DNA sequence: TGCGCCAGCAGGCAACGGACAGGACAAGAGACCCAGTACTTC. Its translation is CASRQRTGQETQYF.

This clone was detected once. This chain connects TRBV25-1 to TRBJ1-1; 7 positions agree with TRBD1. V trimming: 4 bases; J trimming: 0 bases; junction bases outside the gene matches: 14. CDR3 length equals 18 residues. The germline V gene has CDR1 MGHDK and CDR2 SYGVNS. For the CDR3, the DNA is TGTGCCAGCAGTGGTCCGGGCCCCCAAGGGGGCATGAACACTGAAGCTTTCTTT. This encodes CASSGPGPQGGMNTEAFF.

The chain employs TRBV6-5 and TRBJ2-5; TRBD2 aligns across 12 bases. CDR3 length: 15 residues. V was clipped by 6 bases and J by 4 bases; unmatched bases: 6. Germline assignment: CDR1 MNHEY and CDR2 SVGAGI. The CDR3 sequence is CASRMTSGGAETQYF. The CDR3 DNA reads as TGTGCCAGCAGGATGACTAGCGGGGGCGCAGAGACCCAGTACTTC.

The chain uses TRBV10-2 and TRBJ1-4; D might be TRBD1 (5 bases). V shed 3 bases and J shed 16 bases, with 18 bases lying between them. The CDR3 is 13 residues long. The germline V gene has CDR1 WSHSY and CDR2 SAAADI. The CDR3 loop reads CASSDHGTGRPFF. In nucleotides, the CDR3 is TGCGCCAGCAGTGACCACGGAACAGGCCGCCCGTTTTTT.

As concerns this clone: In the same sample, other DNA sequences code for this CDR3. This sequence joins TRBV12-3 or TRBV12-4 and TRBJ1-2, with 7 positions matching TRBD1. The J segment lost 4 bases and the V segment lost 1 base, leaving 0 bases of the junction unmatched. The CDR3 contains 13 residues. This chain's CDR3 is CASSLDRGYGYTF. The CDR3 nucleotides are TGTGCCAGCAGTTTAGACAGGGGCTATGGCTACACCTTC.

The chain uses TRBV6-5 and TRBJ1-6; 7 bases match TRBD1. Germline assignment: CDR1 MNHEY and CDR2 SVGAGI. The CDR3 totals 13 residues. The junction had 3 bases not matched to a gene; V was cut back by 8 bases and J by 5 bases. CDR3 bases: TGTGCCAGCGGGACAGTCCATAATTCACCCCTCCACTTT. Translation gives CASGTVHNSPLHF.

The chain has TRBV15 and TRBJ1-2, with D maybe TRBD1 (6 bases). Germline CDR1 reads LNHNV; CDR2 reads YYDKDF (reference sequence). This CDR3 has 15 amino acids. The V gene lost 0 bases and the J gene lost 8 bases, with 16 bases spanning the gap. The CDR3 DNA is TGTGCCACCAGCAGAGAACTCGGGACAAGGAGGGGCTACACCTTC. Its translation is CATSRELGTRRGYTF.

This rearrangement joins TRBV28 to TRBJ2-3; D may be TRBD1 (6 bases). Germline CDR1 reads MDHEN; CDR2 reads SYDVKM. The V gene lost 4 bases and the J gene lost 3 bases, with 14 bases spanning the gap. This CDR3 region has 15 residues. This chain's CDR3 is CASSSIGQTTDTQYF. CDR3 coding DNA: TGTGCCAGCAGTTCTATAGGACAGACAACAGATACGCAGTATTTT.